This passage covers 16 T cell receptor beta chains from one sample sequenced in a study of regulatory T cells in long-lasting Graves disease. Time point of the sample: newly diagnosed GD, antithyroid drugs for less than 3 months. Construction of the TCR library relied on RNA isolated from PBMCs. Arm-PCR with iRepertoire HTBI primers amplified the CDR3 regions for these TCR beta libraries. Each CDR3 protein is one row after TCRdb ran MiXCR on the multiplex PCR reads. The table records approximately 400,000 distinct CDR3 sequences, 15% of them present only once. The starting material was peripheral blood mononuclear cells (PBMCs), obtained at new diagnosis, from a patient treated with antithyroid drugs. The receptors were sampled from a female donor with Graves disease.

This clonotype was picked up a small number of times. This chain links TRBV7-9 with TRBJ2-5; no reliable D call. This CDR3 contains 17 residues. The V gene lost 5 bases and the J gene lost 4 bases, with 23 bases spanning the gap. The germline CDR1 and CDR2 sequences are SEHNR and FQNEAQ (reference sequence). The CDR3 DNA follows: TGTGCCAGCAGCCTCGGGCCGGAAAGCTGGGTCGGAGAGACCCAGTACTTC. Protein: CASSLGPESWVGETQYF.

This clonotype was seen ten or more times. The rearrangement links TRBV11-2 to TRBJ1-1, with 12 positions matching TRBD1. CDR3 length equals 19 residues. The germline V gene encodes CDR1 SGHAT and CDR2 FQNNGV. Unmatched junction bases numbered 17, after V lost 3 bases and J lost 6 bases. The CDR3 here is CASSLKRDRGPGPLPEAFF. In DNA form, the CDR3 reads TGTGCCAGCAGCTTGAAGCGGGACAGGGGGCCGGGTCCCTTACCTGAAGCTTTCTTT. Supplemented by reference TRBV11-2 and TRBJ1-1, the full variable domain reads EAGVAQSPRYKIIEKRQSVAFWCNPISGHATLYWYQQILGQGPKLLIQFQNNGVVDDSQLPKDRFSAERLKGVDSTLKIQPAKLEDSAVYLCASSLKRDRGPGPLPEAFFGQGTRLTVV.

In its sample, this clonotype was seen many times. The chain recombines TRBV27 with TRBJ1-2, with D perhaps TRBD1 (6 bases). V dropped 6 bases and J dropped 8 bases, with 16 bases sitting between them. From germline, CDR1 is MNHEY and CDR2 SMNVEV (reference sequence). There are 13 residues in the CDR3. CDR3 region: CASSQGGGGGYTF. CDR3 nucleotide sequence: TGTGCCAGCAGCCAAGGGGGGGGAGGCGGCTACACCTTC.

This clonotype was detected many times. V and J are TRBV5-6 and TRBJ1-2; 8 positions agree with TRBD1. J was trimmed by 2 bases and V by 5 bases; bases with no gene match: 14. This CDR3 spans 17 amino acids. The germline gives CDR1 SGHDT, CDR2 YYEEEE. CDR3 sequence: CASRGTGTSLINYGYTF. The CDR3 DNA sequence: TGTGCCAGCAGGGGGACAGGAACATCACTCATCAACTATGGCTACACCTTC.

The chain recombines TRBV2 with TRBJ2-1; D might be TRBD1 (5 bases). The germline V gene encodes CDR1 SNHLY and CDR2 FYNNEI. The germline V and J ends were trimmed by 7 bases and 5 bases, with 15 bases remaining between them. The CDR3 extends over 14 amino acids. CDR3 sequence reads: CASIRAPPDNEQFF. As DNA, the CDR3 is TGTGCCAGCATCAGGGCTCCTCCAGACAATGAGCAGTTCTTC.

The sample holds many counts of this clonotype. CDR3 loop: CASSPRGGAQFF. In DNA form, the CDR3 reads TGTGCCAGCAGCCCCCGGGGCGGGGCCCAGTTCTTC. The rearrangement uses TRBV7-2 and TRBJ2-1, with TRBD2 as a possible D gene (6 bases). CDR3 length: 12 residues. The V and J ends lost 5 bases and 13 bases respectively, with 15 bases between them. Looked up from germline, CDR1 is SGHTA and CDR2 is FQGNSA.

For the CDR3, the DNA is TGTGCCACGTGGTGGAGGACCGGGGAGCTGTTTTTT. Its protein is CATWWRTGELFF. The chain has TRBV6-2 or TRBV6-3 and TRBJ2-2; D possibly corresponds to TRBD2 (5 bases). V shed 10 bases and J shed 5 bases, with 11 bases lying between them. CDR1 MNHEY and CDR2 SVGEGT come from the germline V gene. The CDR3 spans 12 residues.

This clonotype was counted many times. CDR3 amino acids: CASSPRPYGYTF. In nucleotides, the CDR3 is TGTGCCAGCAGTCCCAGACCTTATGGCTACACCTTC. The genes are TRBV28 and TRBJ1-2; no definite D call. V was pared by 5 bases and J by 5 bases, with 9 bases between. Per the germline V gene, CDR1 is MDHEN and CDR2 is SYDVKM. This CDR3 spans 12 amino acids.

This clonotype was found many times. The CDR3 DNA sequence: TGTGCCAGCAGCCACGAGTTAAGGCGGTCCTACGAGCAGTACTTC. This sequence encodes CASSHELRRSYEQYF. The rearrangement joins TRBV7-9 to TRBJ2-7; D remains unclear. The CDR3 has 15 amino acids. V lost 5 bases to trimming and J lost 1 base, with 15 bases between them. CDR1 and CDR2 (germline): SEHNR, FQNEAQ (reference sequence).

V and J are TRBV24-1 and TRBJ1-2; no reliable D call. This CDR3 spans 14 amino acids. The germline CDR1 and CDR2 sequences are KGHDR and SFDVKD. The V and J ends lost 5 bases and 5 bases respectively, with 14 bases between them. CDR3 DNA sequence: TGTGCCACCAGTGGTGAGGGTTTTGGATATGGCTACACCTTC. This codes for CATSGEGFGYGYTF.

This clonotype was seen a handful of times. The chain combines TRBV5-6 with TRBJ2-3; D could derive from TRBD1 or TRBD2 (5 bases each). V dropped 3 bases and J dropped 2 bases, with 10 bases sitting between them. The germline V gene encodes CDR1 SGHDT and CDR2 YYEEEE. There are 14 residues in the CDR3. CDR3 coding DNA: TGTGCCAGCAGCTCGCGTGGGACCACAGATACGCAGTATTTT. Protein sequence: CASSSRGTTDTQYF.

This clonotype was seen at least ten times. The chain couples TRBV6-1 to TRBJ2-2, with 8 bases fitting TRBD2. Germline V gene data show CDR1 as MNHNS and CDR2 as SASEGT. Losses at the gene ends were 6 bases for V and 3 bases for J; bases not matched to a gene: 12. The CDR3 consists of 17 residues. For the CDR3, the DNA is TGTGCCAGCAGCCTGCTTCGGGAGGGCCCTCACACCGGGGAGCTGTTTTTT. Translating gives CASSLLREGPHTGELFF.

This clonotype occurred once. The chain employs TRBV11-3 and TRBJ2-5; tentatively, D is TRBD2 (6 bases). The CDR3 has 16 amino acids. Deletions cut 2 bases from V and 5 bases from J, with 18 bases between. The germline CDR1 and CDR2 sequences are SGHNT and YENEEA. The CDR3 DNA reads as TGTGCCAGCAGCTTACTAGCGCCGCGGGACGGGGAGACCCAGTACTTC. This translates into CASSLLAPRDGETQYF.

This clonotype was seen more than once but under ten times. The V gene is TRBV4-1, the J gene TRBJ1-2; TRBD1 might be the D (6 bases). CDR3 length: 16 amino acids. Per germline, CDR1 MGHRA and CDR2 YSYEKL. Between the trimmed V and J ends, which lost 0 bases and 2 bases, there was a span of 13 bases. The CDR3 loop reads CASSQDRGGVNYGYTF. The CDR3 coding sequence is TGCGCCAGCAGCCAAGATCGGGGGGGCGTCAACTATGGCTACACCTTC.

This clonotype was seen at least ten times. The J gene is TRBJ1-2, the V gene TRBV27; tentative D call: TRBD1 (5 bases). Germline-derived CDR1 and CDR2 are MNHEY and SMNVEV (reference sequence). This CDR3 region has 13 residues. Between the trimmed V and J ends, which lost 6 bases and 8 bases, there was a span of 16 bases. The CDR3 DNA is TGTGCCAGCAGCCTACAGGTCGGGGAGGGCTACACCTTC. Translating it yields CASSLQVGEGYTF.

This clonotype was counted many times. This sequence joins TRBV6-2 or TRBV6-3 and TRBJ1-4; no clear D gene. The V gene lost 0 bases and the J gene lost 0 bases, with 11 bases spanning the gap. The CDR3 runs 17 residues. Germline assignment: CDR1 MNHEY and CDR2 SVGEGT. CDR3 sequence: CASSYSSQNPTNEKLFF. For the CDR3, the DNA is TGTGCCAGCAGTTACTCAAGTCAGAATCCAACTAATGAAAAACTGTTTTTT.